The subject of this entry is one T cell receptor beta chain. Its specificity is unknown. The J segment lost 13 bases and the V segment lost 0 bases, leaving 9 bases of the junction unmatched. The CDR3 length is 13 residues. The germline gives CDR1 SGHDN, CDR2 FVKESK. This sample stems from a study of cytomegalovirus exposure and HLA in healthy donors. Study-wide findings and caveats: Further analysis, carried out later, found HLA-associated TCR beta chains more clonally expanded than equally common other chains. In a later analysis, TCR association rates varied by HLA locus: DRB1 most, HLA-C fewest. Links to common viral pathogens appeared, in a later analysis, for several of the most significant clusters.

This PCR relied on a set of 60 Vbeta primers and 13 Jbeta primers. Original methodology: Later, an analysis found approximately 80 million unique TCR beta chains, and roughly 9.9 million of these were shared. Sequenced by immunoSEQ multiplex PCR; TCRdb stores in-frame clones only, minus some. That table gives V, J and clone size, and the DNA gave D and trimming. The sample has 20,000 to 25,000 clones, around 77% seen once; the top ten hold around 7%. The chain combines TRBV14 with TRBJ2-7, with TRBD2 identical over 7 bases. The origin of this receptor is a man aged 60-69 years in good health and CMV-seronegative. The sample consisted of PBMCs. CDR3 coding DNA: TGTGCCAGCAGCCAAGATCGAAGCGGGACCCTCTACTTC. Translation gives CASSQDRSGTLYF.